The 27 T cell receptor beta chains below come from one sample, sequenced in a study of T cell responses to AZD1222 COVID-19 vaccine (dated by TCRdb to the early 2020s). Library preparation was by the immunoSEQ multiplex PCR assay. TCRdb's version of the immuneACCESS table is confined to in-frame rearrangements and falls short of the full clone set. An unresolved V gene accounts for under half of the shortfall where checked; the remainder is of unknown origin. The sample records 65,000 to 70,000 clones, roughly 80% of which are singletons. Under 7% of the sample comes from the top ten. The time point label, as the study defines it: baseline before first vaccination. Specimen: peripheral blood, collected on day 0 of AZD1222 vaccination. The source is an adult in good health.

The chain has TRBV7-2 and TRBJ1-6; no reliable D call. V was trimmed by 5 bases and J by 10 bases, leaving 27 bases between them. In germline, CDR1 is SGHTA, CDR2 FQGNSA. The CDR3 has 18 amino acids. CDR3 sequence (DNA): TGTGCCAGCAGCAGGACCGGTGCGGGAAGGCGGGCTCGGTCACCCCTCCACTTT. Translation: CASSRTGAGRRARSPLHF.

The V gene is TRBV2, the J gene TRBJ1-6; 9 bases align to TRBD1. Germline values: CDR1 SNHLY, CDR2 FYNNEI. The CDR3 consists of 16 residues. The V segment lost 6 bases and the J segment 5 bases; nucleotides outside the gene matches: 8. The CDR3 DNA sequence: TGTGCCAGCAGGGTACAGGGGGCGAGTAATAATTCACCCCTCCACTTT. Translating gives CASRVQGASNNSPLHF.

The sample holds a few counts of this clone. The chain joins TRBV29-1 to TRBJ1-2; no definite D call. This CDR3 has 14 amino acids. The germline CDR1 and CDR2 sequences are SQVTM and ANQGSEA. With 2 bases removed from V and 4 bases from J, the gap between germline ends came to 14 bases. CDR3 amino acids: CSVEFMFQGYGYTF. Written as DNA, the CDR3 is TGCAGCGTTGAATTTATGTTTCAAGGCTATGGCTACACCTTC.

This chain connects TRBV11-2 to TRBJ2-3; no clear D gene. Per the germline V gene, CDR1 is SGHAT and CDR2 is FQNNGV. The V and J ends lost 4 bases and 6 bases respectively, with 8 bases between them. The CDR3 runs to 12 residues. The chain's CDR3 is CASSSLGDTQYF. The CDR3 bases are TGTGCCAGCAGCTCCCTGGGGGATACGCAGTATTTT.

This clone came up a few times. The chain combines TRBV5-8 with TRBJ1-3; D uncertain. With 2 bases removed from V and 0 bases from J, the gap between germline ends came to 12 bases. The CDR3 contains 16 residues. Germline V CDR1 and CDR2: SGHTS, YDEGEE. The CDR3 coding sequence is TGTGCCAGCAGCTTCAGACTGGGATTCTCTGGAAACACCATATATTTT. Amino acids: CASSFRLGFSGNTIYF.

The chain recombines TRBV7-2 with TRBJ2-1; 10 nucleotides line up with TRBD1. The J segment lost 8 bases and the V segment lost 8 bases, leaving 9 bases of the junction unmatched. This CDR3 is 14 amino acids long. Germline V CDR1 and CDR2: SGHTA, FQGNSA. The CDR3 region is CASGDRGRRDEQFF. DNA for the CDR3: TGTGCCAGCGGTGACAGGGGGCGTCGGGATGAGCAGTTCTTC.

DNA for the CDR3: TGTGCCAGCAGTTACCCGACAGGGCAGTACGGCTACACCTTC. It codes for CASSYPTGQYGYTF. The rearrangement joins TRBV6-2 or TRBV6-3 to TRBJ1-2, with 7 bases identical to TRBD1. V lost 2 bases and J lost 8; bases outside the gene matches: 8. CDR1 is MNHEY and CDR2 is SVGEGT in the germline V gene. This CDR3 comprises 14 residues.

The chain combines TRBV6-6 with TRBJ2-3, with TRBD2 as a possible D gene (6 bases). Germline CDR1 reads MNHNY; CDR2 reads SVGAGI (reference sequence). V was clipped by 6 bases and J by 1 base, with 11 bases between them. The CDR3 contains 14 residues. CDR3: CASRPGGGTDTQYF. The CDR3 DNA reads as TGTGCCAGCAGACCAGGAGGGGGCACAGATACGCAGTATTTT.

A note on this clone: Within the sample, other DNA sequences also encode this same CDR3. The chain recombines TRBV18 with TRBJ1-4, with a possible D match to TRBD1 (6 bases). Germline V gives CDR1 KGHSH, CDR2 LQKENI. This CDR3 spans 15 amino acids. V was shortened by 2 bases and J by 5 bases, with 12 bases between the two germline ends. The CDR3 here is CASSPKNRENEKLFF. The CDR3 region has the DNA TGTGCCAGCTCACCAAAGAACAGGGAGAATGAAAAACTGTTTTTT.

The V gene is TRBV3-1 (or the pseudogene TRBV3-2), the J gene TRBJ2-3; TRBD1 aligns across 7 bases. The V gene's germline CDR1 is LGHDT and CDR2 YNNKEL (reference sequence). This CDR3 spans 14 amino acids. Unmatched junction bases numbered 7, after V lost 4 bases and J lost 6 bases. The CDR3 sequence is CASSRRQGEDTQYF. The CDR3 region has the DNA TGTGCCAGCAGCCGACGACAGGGCGAGGATACGCAGTATTTT.

The V call is TRBV4-1, the J call TRBJ1-1, with D possibly TRBD1 on 5 matching bases. CDR3 length equals 14 residues. CDR1 is MGHRA and CDR2 is YSYEKL in the germline V gene. Trimming pared 5 bases from V and 0 bases from J, leaving 10 bases between. CDR3 protein: CASSARGMNTEAFF. DNA for the CDR3: TGCGCCAGCAGCGCCCGGGGGATGAACACTGAAGCTTTCTTT.

The J gene is TRBJ2-2, the V gene TRBV7-2; D is possibly TRBD1 (5 bases). With 4 bases removed from V and 6 bases from J, the gap between germline ends came to 12 bases. This CDR3 comprises 14 residues. Germline V gene lookup returns CDR1 SGHTA and CDR2 FQGNSA. In DNA, the CDR3 is TGTGCCAGCAGCTCTTCAGGGTTTCCCGGGGAGCTGTTTTTT. Translated: CASSSSGFPGELFF.

The J gene is TRBJ2-2, the V gene TRBV5-1; D may match TRBD1 or TRBD2 (5 bases each). The CDR3 loop spans 14 amino acids. Trimming took 7 bases from V and 2 from J, leaving 12 bases between them. Germline V gene sequence: CDR1 SGHRS, CDR2 YFSETQ. The CDR3 coding sequence is TGCGCCAGCTACCCTGGGGACAACACCGGGGAGCTGTTTTTT. Protein sequence: CASYPGDNTGELFF.

A few counts support this clone. The chain recombines TRBV5-8 with TRBJ1-1; TRBD1 might be the D (6 bases). The germline V and J ends were trimmed by 6 bases and 10 bases, with 13 bases remaining between them. There are 11 residues in the CDR3. CDR1 is SGHTS and CDR2 is YDEGEE in the germline V gene. The CDR3: CASTRVGGAFF. The CDR3 nucleotides read TGTGCCAGCACCCGGGTAGGGGGAGCTTTCTTT.

J is TRBJ2-5 and V is TRBV11-3; D remains unclear. Trimming took 3 bases from V and 5 from J, leaving 7 bases between them. The CDR3 has 12 residues. Looked up from germline, CDR1 is SGHNT and CDR2 is YENEEA. CDR3 sequence (DNA): TGTGCCAGCAGCTTGAACGGGGAGACCCAGTACTTC. Translation: CASSLNGETQYF.

Here the CDR3 reads CASSIPGVPYEQYF. CDR3 sequence (DNA): TGCGCCAGCAGCATACCGGGTGTTCCCTACGAGCAGTACTTC. The chain links TRBV5-1 to TRBJ2-7; D unresolved. Germline CDR1 reads SGHRS; CDR2 reads YFSETQ. This CDR3 spans 14 amino acids. Trimming took off 4 bases at V and 2 bases at J, with 13 bases between the two ends.

Written as DNA, the CDR3 is TGTGCCAGCAGTTTACACGCTACTGGGGTCTATGGCTACACCTTC. Its translation is CASSLHATGVYGYTF. The chain couples TRBV27 to TRBJ1-2; D unclear. Trimming took off 2 bases at V and 4 bases at J, with 14 bases between the two ends. The CDR3 has 15 amino acids. The germline CDR1 and CDR2 sequences are MNHEY and SMNVEV (reference sequence).

The gene calls are TRBV10-1 and TRBJ1-3; possible D gene TRBD1, 6 bases. Germline lookup yields CDR1 WNHNN and CDR2 SYGVQD (reference sequence). V dropped 2 bases and J dropped 1 base, with 12 bases sitting between them. The CDR3 consists of 16 residues. CDR3 in DNA: TGCGCCAGCAGTGAGAGGGGGGGCGGTTCTGGAAACACCATATATTTT. This gives the protein CASSERGGGSGNTIYF.

In DNA form, the CDR3 reads TGTGCCAGCAGCCGAGGGACAGACTATAATTCACCCCTCCACTTT. Encoded protein: CASSRGTDYNSPLHF. This chain joins TRBV3-1 (or the pseudogene TRBV3-2) and TRBJ1-6, with 7 bases that match TRBD1. V shed 4 bases, J shed 3 bases, and the junction held 3 bases outside the gene matches. Germline V gene data show CDR1 as LGHDT and CDR2 as YNNKEL (reference sequence). There are 15 residues in the CDR3.

The V gene is TRBV28, the J gene TRBJ1-5; tentatively, D is TRBD1 (6 bases). CDR3 length: 16 residues. Trimming removed 8 bases at V and 4 bases at J, with 21 bases between. Germline lookup yields CDR1 MDHEN and CDR2 SYDVKM. CDR3 protein: CASLAPTGTRNQPQHF. CDR3 sequence (DNA): TGTGCCAGCTTAGCCCCAACCGGGACAAGGAATCAGCCCCAGCATTTT.

The V gene is TRBV9, the J gene TRBJ2-2; D gene ambiguous. V lost 3 bases and J lost 5, with 8 bases in between. Germline V gene data show CDR1 as SGDLS and CDR2 as YYNGEE. The CDR3 is 13 amino acids. The CDR3, as DNA: TGTGCCAGCAGCGAGGGTGGAACCGGGGAGCTGTTTTTT. Encoded protein: CASSEGGTGELFF. The variable domain in full, with the rest retrieved from reference TRBV9 and TRBJ2-2, is DSGVTQTPKHLITATGQRVTLRCSPRSGDLSVYWYQQSLDQGLQFLIQYYNGEERAKGNILERFSAQQFPDLHSELNLSSLELGDSALYFCASSEGGTGELFFGEGSRLTVL.

V is TRBV20-1 and J is TRBJ2-7; 11 nucleotides agree with TRBD2. CDR1 is DFQATT and CDR2 is SNEGSKA in the germline V gene (reference sequence). This CDR3 comprises 16 residues. The V gene end was trimmed by 3 bases and the J gene end by 0 bases; junction bases not matched to a gene: 7. The CDR3, as DNA: TGCAGTGCTAGTTCCCCGACTAGCGGGACCTCCTACGAGCAGTACTTC. Translation: CSASSPTSGTSYEQYF.

This sequence joins TRBV5-4 and TRBJ1-2; unclear D gene. Germline CDR1 SGHNT, CDR2 YYREEE (reference sequence). The CDR3 length is 13 residues. The germline V and J ends were trimmed by 2 bases and 4 bases, with 9 bases remaining between them. The CDR3 reads CASSFSQVYGYTF. As DNA, the CDR3 is TGTGCCAGCAGCTTTTCGCAGGTCTATGGCTACACCTTC.

The chain carries TRBV27 and TRBJ2-2; 10 bases are shared with TRBD1. Looked up from germline, CDR1 is MNHEY and CDR2 is SMNVEV (reference sequence). This CDR3 region has 15 residues. V lost 4 bases to trimming and J lost 5 bases; unmatched junction nucleotides: 4. The CDR3 DNA sequence: TGTGCCAGCAGTTCCGGACAGGGGGTTACCGGGGAGCTGTTTTTT. Translated, it gives CASSSGQGVTGELFF.

The rearrangement uses TRBV5-6 and TRBJ2-7, with 9 bases identical to TRBD1. J was trimmed by 1 base and V by 3 bases; bases with no gene match: 5. The germline gives CDR1 SGHDT, CDR2 YYEEEE. The length of the CDR3 is 15 residues. CDR3 protein: CASSWTGTGSYEQYF. As DNA, the CDR3 is TGTGCCAGCAGCTGGACCGGGACAGGGTCCTACGAGCAGTACTTC.

This clone came up a few times. The gene calls are TRBV7-9 and TRBJ1-4, with D perhaps TRBD1 (6 bases). CDR3 length: 15 residues. The V gene lost 3 bases and the J gene lost 6 bases, with 14 bases spanning the gap. CDR1 and CDR2 from the germline V gene are SEHNR and FQNEAQ (reference sequence). Here the CDR3 reads CASSFGGGLDEKLFF. CDR3 DNA: TGTGCCAGCAGCTTCGGTGGGGGGCTGGATGAAAAACTGTTTTTT.

The CDR3 protein is CASSLGRGPYTDTQYF. The CDR3 DNA is TGTGCCAGCAGCTTAGGGCGGGGACCCTACACAGATACGCAGTATTTT. The rearrangement uses TRBV11-3 and TRBJ2-3, with D tentatively TRBD2 (6 bases). Germline lookup yields CDR1 SGHNT and CDR2 YENEEA. The CDR3 runs 16 residues. V lost 1 base and J 2 bases, leaving 13 bases between the germline ends.